This record concerns one TCR beta chain sequence. Assay: immunoSEQ multiplex PCR; the TCRdb copy retains only in-frame clones and omits some. The table includes approximately 100,000 clones, 90% detected once. The data were taken from a study of control samples from healthy donors and cancer patients. CDR1 and CDR2 (germline): MNHEY, SVGAGI. Trimming removed 0 bases from V and 4 bases from J, with 12 bases in between. The CDR3 contains 15 residues. What was sequenced was blood. The V and J genes are TRBV6-5 and TRBJ1-1, with D unclear. This clonotype was sampled from a human donor in good health. The donor label of this sample is uncertain. The CDR3 coding sequence is TGTGCCAGCAGTTACTCGTCGGGGTTGGCCACTGAAGCTTTCTTT. Protein: CASSYSSGLATEAFF.